This TCR beta chain was recorded in a study of early T cells in non-severe SARS-CoV-2 infection (dated by TCRdb to about 2021). With regard to the full study: Because TCR sequencing relied on bulk RNA taken from unsorted whole blood, pairing of alpha and beta chains was not possible.

On the study overall, not on this receptor specifically: Matching against VDJdb was skewed toward anti-spike CD8 responses, likely underestimated virus-specific expansions, and missed private and CD4 specificities.

This clonotype has a count of ten or more. Its binding antigen is unknown. No qualities accompany the bases; no much larger clone lies one base away. Germline trimming: 7 bases from V, 2 bases from J; junction bases outside gene matches: 12. Taken from the germline V gene, the CDR1 and CDR2 loops are MNHEY and SVGAGI. From the cysteine up to the phenylalanine, the CDR3 has a length of 16 residues. Just the 48-base CDR3 DNA is kept, in frame starting at base 1. Receptor amplification or capture employed 5' RACE. Sequencing instrument: NextSeq 500. Unique molecular identifiers were attached to individual cDNA molecules in the TCR library protocol so that sequencing error and PCR bias could be corrected. Both TCR alpha and beta chains were sequenced, and tight co-correlation was observed between alpha and beta sequence abundances in each sample. Concerning the study's data processing: V gene, J gene and CDR3 annotation of TCR sequences was performed with Decombinator V4. TCRs were defined as expanded if a significant change between any two time points was detected under a Poisson model with p below 0.0001. TCR abundances were normalised to the total number of TCRs sequenced per sample and were expressed as counts per million. TRAV1-2 paired with TRAJ12, TRAJ20 or TRAJ33 defined MAIT TCRs, while TRAV10 paired with TRAJ18 defined iNKT TCRs. VDJdb, accessed on 1 November 2021, was searched for TCRs annotated for CMV, EBV and SARS-CoV-2, and TCRs annotated for more than one antigen were excluded. TCRdb reanalyzed the raw reads on its own, using fastp at Q25 for trimming and MiXCR for clone calling, and kept in-frame beta chains. Each record represents a unique CDR3 protein, reported with the most common genes and DNA among its rows. It is TCRdb's table, rather than the study itself, that gives the V and J calls and clone size. This sample holds 65,000 to 95,000 distinct CDR3 sequences; 9% to 10% were observed only once. The top ten hold roughly 5% of the sample.

A case-control design nested within a healthcare worker cohort in London, UK, was used, with weekly nasopharyngeal swab PCR tests and blood sampling performed. Healthcare workers were recruited between 23 and 31 March 2020, during the week of the UK lockdown, and were followed weekly for up to about 15 weeks. This receptor chain uses TRBV6-5 and TRBJ2-3; 7 junctional bases match TRBD2. The sequencing sample was made of whole blood. The receptor was isolated from an adult who was a healthcare worker with PCR-confirmed SARS-CoV-2 infection or an uninfected control (not recorded which). This receptor has the CDR3 CASKIGLADFTDTQYF. The nucleotides are TGTGCCAGCAAAATTGGTCTAGCGGACTTCACAGATACGCAGTATTTT.